The clone carrying this T cell receptor (beta chain) was seen a single time. Between the trimmed V and J ends, which lost 7 bases and 1 base, there was a span of 8 bases. In germline, CDR1 is MDHEN, CDR2 SYDVKM. This CDR3 is built from 13 residues. This entry comes from a study of shared clonotypes between healthy human individuals. Clones were sequenced by immunoSEQ multiplex PCR, and TCRdb holds only the in-frame ones, with some missing. The table records approximately 180,000 clones, approximately 95% of them present only once. This rearrangement joins TRBV28 to TRBJ1-5; the D is unclear. The receptor was derived from a woman in her twenties or thirties in good health. Source material: naive CD4+ T cells sorted from blood. Indicated subset: CD45RA+ positively selected. CDR3 region: CASTPESNQPQHF. The CDR3 DNA follows: TGTGCCAGCACCCCGGAAAGCAATCAGCCCCAGCATTTT.